The present T cell receptor beta chain was sequenced within a study of blood T cell repertoires in COVID-19. Overall study context: All recovered Cohort 3 donors got two negative PCRs, got clearance, or saw symptom resolution.

Sequenced by immunoSEQ multiplex PCR; TCRdb stores in-frame clones only, minus some. Of about 200,000 clones listed, 86% are singletons. Germline V lookup: CDR1 SGHRS, CDR2 YFSETQ. Germline trimming cut 4 bases from V and 4 bases from J; bases unmatched to any gene: 6. This CDR3 is built from 16 residues. The chain links TRBV5-1 to TRBJ1-4; 11 nucleotides line up with TRBD1. The sample taken for sequencing was PBMCs or T cells enriched from blood (not recorded which). The TCR was taken from a woman aged 40-49 years in a cohort exposed to, infected with or recovered from COVID-19 (not recorded which). CDR3 in DNA: TGCGCCAGCAGCCGAGGGACAGGGGGTATTAATGAAAAACTGTTTTTT. This gives the protein CASSRGTGGINEKLFF.